A selection of T cell receptor beta chains follows, all from one sample in a study of T-cell memory formation after mild COVID-19. A single record per CDR3 protein comes from TCRdb applying MiXCR to the 5' RACE reads. In the table there are about 270,000 distinct CDR3 sequences, approximately 18% of which are singletons. The sequenced sample was PBMCs or a T cell subset sorted from them (not recorded which). The receptors stem from a man younger than 35 who had mild COVID-19 (a few samples of this study predate the infection). Cell type and time point are not known. Both conserved end residues are part of each CDR3. Fields, in order: V gene, CDR3 length, D gene, J gene, clone size, CDR3 protein, CDR3 DNA. D genes are given only for firm matches. Clone size appears in some rows only: once, few, many, or a class for an expanded clone.

>TRBV4-3|14|-|TRBJ2-7|-
CASSQDAFSYEQYF
TGCGCCAGCAGCCAAGACGCCTTCTCCTACGAGCAGTACTTC
>TRBV12-3/TRBV12-4|14|-|TRBJ1-3|-
CASSRGTPGNTIYF
TGTGCCAGCAGTAGAGGGACCCCTGGAAACACCATATATTTT
>TRBV7-2|13|-|TRBJ2-5|-
CASSLQPAGTQYF
TGTGCCAGCAGCTTACAGCCCGCGGGGACCCAGTACTTC
>TRBV5-4|12|-|TRBJ2-1|-
CASSVAGNEQFF
TGTGCCAGCAGCGTGGCAGGCAATGAGCAGTTCTTC
>TRBV20-1|13|TRBD1|TRBJ1-3|few
CSAATGLGNTIYF
TGCAGTGCTGCGACAGGGCTAGGAAACACCATATATTTT
>TRBV4-1|18|-|TRBJ2-2|many
CASSQLPHWLGNTGELFF
TGCGCCAGCAGCCAACTACCCCATTGGCTGGGGAACACCGGGGAGCTGTTTTTT
>TRBV9|13|-|TRBJ2-1|-
CASSDPGYNEQFF
TGTGCCAGCAGCGACCCGGGCTACAATGAGCAGTTCTTC
>TRBV27|16|-|TRBJ1-4|few
CGPQGNRRLTNEKLFF
TGTGGGCCGCAGGGAAATCGTCGCTTAACTAATGAAAAACTGTTTTTT
>TRBV7-2|16|-|TRBJ2-5|few
CASSAQLGGVQETQYF
TGTGCCAGCAGCGCCCAGTTGGGGGGCGTGCAAGAGACCCAGTACTTC
>TRBV12-5|17|TRBD2|TRBJ2-3|-
CASGLVISGGFTDTQYF
TGTGCTAGTGGTTTGGTAATTAGCGGGGGTTTCACAGATACGCAGTATTTT
>TRBV5-5|14|-|TRBJ2-7|few
CASSKDGQFYEQYF
TGTGCCAGCAGCAAAGACGGACAGTTCTACGAGCAGTACTTC
>TRBV10-2|13|-|TRBJ1-2|few
CASSDGGLYGYTF
TGCGCCAGCAGTGACGGAGGACTGTATGGCTACACCTTC
>TRBV11-2|15|-|TRBJ2-2|many
CASSLVAFGTGELFF
TGTGCCAGCAGCTTAGTCGCTTTTGGCACCGGGGAGCTGTTTTTT
>TRBV27|14|-|TRBJ2-1|-
CASSHTSIHNEQFF
TGTGCCAGCAGTCATACTAGTATCCACAATGAGCAGTTCTTC
>TRBV7-9|18|TRBD1|TRBJ2-5|-
CASSLGLTGDEYQETQYF
TGTGCCAGCAGCTTGGGGCTGACAGGGGATGAATACCAAGAGACCCAGTACTTC
>TRBV12-3/TRBV12-4|16|TRBD1|TRBJ1-2|few
CASSRGMTGHLEGYTF
TGTGCCAGCAGCCGAGGGATGACAGGGCATTTGGAGGGCTACACCTTC
>TRBV5-1|17|-|TRBJ2-7|many
CASSSPPGVLSSYEQYF
TGCGCCAGCAGCTCCCCGCCGGGGGTATTAAGCTCCTACGAGCAGTACTTC
>TRBV4-2|14|-|TRBJ1-2|-
CASSQDGTSGGYTF
TGTGCCAGCAGCCAAGATGGCACTTCCGGGGGCTACACCTTC
>TRBV6-2/TRBV6-3|11|-|TRBJ2-1|-
CASTRGNEQFF
TGTGCCAGCACCCGCGGAAATGAGCAGTTCTTC
>TRBV6-5|13|-|TRBJ1-5|-
CASSYTGHQPQHF
TGTGCCAGCAGTTACACAGGCCATCAGCCCCAGCATTTT
>TRBV11-2|14|-|TRBJ2-1|-
CASSQASDPTKQFF
TGTGCCAGCAGCCAGGCTAGCGATCCGACTAAGCAGTTCTTC
>TRBV12-3/TRBV12-4|13|-|TRBJ2-7|-
CASSLVRGYEQYF
TGTGCCAGCAGTCTGGTCAGGGGCTACGAGCAGTACTTC
>TRBV6-5|15|-|TRBJ1-1|few
CASSYNAGLNTEAFF
TGTGCCAGCAGTTATAATGCAGGTTTGAACACTGAAGCTTTCTTT
>TRBV12-3/TRBV12-4|13|-|TRBJ1-2|-
CASSLVRTSGYTF
TGTGCCAGCAGTTTAGTCCGTACGTCGGGCTACACCTTC
>TRBV6-5|14|TRBD1|TRBJ2-4|-
CASSSYQPGQVFYF
TGTGCCAGCAGCTCTTACCAGCCGGGACAGGTCTTTTACTTC
>TRBV6-1|16|-|TRBJ2-4|few
CASSEALGGAKNIQYF
TGTGCCAGCAGTGAAGCCTTGGGGGGAGCCAAAAACATTCAGTACTTC
>TRBV29-1|17|TRBD2|TRBJ2-5|-
CSVEDVTSGGARETQYF
TGCAGCGTTGAAGATGTGACTAGCGGGGGGGCCCGGGAGACCCAGTACTTC
>TRBV5-1|16|-|TRBJ2-7|-
CASSLGRAVISYEQYF
TGCGCCAGCAGCTTGGGGAGGGCAGTAATCTCCTACGAGCAGTACTTC
>TRBV6-6|12|-|TRBJ2-3|few
CASSYAEGTQYF
TGTGCCAGCAGTTACGCCGAGGGTACGCAGTATTTT
>TRBV9|13|-|TRBJ2-7|-
CASSGYVSGEQYF
TGTGCCAGCAGCGGGTACGTTAGTGGCGAGCAGTACTTC
>TRBV10-3|16|-|TRBJ2-3|-
CAITDRGGAGTDTQYF
TGTGCCATCACCGACCGAGGAGGGGCGGGCACAGATACGCAGTATTTT